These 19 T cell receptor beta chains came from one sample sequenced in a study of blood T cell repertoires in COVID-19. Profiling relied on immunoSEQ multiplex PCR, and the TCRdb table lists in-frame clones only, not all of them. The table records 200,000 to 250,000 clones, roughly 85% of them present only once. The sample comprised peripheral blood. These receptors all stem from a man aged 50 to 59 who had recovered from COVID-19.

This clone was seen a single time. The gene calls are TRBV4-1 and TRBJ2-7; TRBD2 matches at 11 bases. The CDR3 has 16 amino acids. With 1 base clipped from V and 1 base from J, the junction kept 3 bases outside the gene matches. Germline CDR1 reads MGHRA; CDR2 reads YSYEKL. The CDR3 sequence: CASSQGGTSGSYEQYF. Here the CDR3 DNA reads TGCGCCAGCAGCCAAGGAGGGACTAGCGGATCCTACGAGCAGTACTTC.

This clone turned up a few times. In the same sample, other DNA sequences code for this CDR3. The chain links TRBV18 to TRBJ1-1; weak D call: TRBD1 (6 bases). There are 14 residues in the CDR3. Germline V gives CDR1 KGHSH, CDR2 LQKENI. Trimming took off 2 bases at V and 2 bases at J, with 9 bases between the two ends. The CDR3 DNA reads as TGTGCCAGCTCACCAGACAGGAAAAACACTGAAGCTTTCTTT. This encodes CASSPDRKNTEAFF.

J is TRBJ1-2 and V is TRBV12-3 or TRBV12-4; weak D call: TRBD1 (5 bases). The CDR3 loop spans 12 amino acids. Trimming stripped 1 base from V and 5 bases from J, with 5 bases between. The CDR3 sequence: CASSLGQYGYTF. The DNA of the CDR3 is TGTGCCAGCAGTTTAGGACAGTATGGCTACACCTTC.

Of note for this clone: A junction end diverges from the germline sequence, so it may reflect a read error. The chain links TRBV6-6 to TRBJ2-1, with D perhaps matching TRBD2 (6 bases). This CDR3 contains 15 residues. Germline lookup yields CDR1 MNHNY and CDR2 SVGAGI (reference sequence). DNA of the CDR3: TGTGCCAGCAGTAACTCGGGACTGGCCTACAATGAGCAGTTCTTC. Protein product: CASSNSGLAYNEQFF.

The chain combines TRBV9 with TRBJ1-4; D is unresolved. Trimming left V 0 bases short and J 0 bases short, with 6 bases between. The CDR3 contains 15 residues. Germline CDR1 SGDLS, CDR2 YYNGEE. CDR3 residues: CASSVGHATNEKLFF. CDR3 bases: TGTGCCAGCAGCGTAGGACATGCAACTAATGAAAAACTGTTTTTT. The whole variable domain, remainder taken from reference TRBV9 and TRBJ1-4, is DSGVTQTPKHLITATGQRVTLRCSPRSGDLSVYWYQQSLDQGLQFLIQYYNGEERAKGNILERFSAQQFPDLHSELNLSSLELGDSALYFCASSVGHATNEKLFFGSGTQLSVL.

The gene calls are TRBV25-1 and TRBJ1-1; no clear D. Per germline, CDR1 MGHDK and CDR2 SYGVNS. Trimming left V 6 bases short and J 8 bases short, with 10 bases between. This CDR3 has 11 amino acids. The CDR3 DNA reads TGTGCCAGCAGAGTCGCCGGGGAAGCTTTCTTT. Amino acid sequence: CASRVAGEAFF.

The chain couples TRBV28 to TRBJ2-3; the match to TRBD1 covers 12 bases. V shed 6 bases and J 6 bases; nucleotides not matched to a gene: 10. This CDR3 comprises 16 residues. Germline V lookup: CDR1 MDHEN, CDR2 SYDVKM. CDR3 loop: CASSPPGDRGRDTQYF. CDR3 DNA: TGTGCCAGCAGCCCCCCTGGGGACAGGGGGCGCGATACGCAGTATTTT.

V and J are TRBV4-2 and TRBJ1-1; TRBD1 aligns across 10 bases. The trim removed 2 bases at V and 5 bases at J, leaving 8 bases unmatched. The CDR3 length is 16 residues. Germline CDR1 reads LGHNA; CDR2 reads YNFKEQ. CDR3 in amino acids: CASSQYGTGEGTEAFF. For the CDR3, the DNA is TGTGCCAGCAGCCAATACGGGACAGGGGAAGGGACTGAAGCTTTCTTT.

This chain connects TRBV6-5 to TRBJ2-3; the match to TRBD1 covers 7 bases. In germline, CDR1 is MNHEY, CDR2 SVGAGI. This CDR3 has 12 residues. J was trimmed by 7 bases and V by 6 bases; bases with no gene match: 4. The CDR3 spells CASRPQGNTQYF. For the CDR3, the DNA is TGTGCCAGCAGGCCACAGGGGAATACGCAGTATTTT.

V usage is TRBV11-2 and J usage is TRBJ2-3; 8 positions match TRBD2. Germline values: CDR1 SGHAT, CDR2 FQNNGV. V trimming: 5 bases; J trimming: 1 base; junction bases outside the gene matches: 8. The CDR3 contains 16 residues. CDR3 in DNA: TGTGCCAGCAGCCTGTGGGAGCGGGGGCGCACAGATACGCAGTATTTT. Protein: CASSLWERGRTDTQYF. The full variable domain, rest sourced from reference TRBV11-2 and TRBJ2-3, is EAGVAQSPRYKIIEKRQSVAFWCNPISGHATLYWYQQILGQGPKLLIQFQNNGVVDDSQLPKDRFSAERLKGVDSTLKIQPAKLEDSAVYLCASSLWERGRTDTQYFGPGTRLTVL.

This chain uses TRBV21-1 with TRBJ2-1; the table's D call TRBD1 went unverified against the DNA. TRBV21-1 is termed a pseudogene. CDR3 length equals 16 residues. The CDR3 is CASSTLGQGGFNEQFF. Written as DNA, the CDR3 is TGTGCCAGCAGCACGTTGGGACAGGGGGGCTTTAATGAGCAGTTCTTC.

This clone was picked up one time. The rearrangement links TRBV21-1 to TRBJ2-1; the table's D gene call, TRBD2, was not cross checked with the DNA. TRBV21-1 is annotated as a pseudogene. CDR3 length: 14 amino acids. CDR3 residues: CASSRGLADNEQFF. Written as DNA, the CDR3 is TGTGCCAGCAGCAGGGGACTAGCGGACAATGAGCAGTTCTTC.

This CDR3 reads CASSESRREGFEQYF. CDR3 coding DNA: TGTGCCAGCAGCGAGAGTCGGCGGGAGGGCTTCGAGCAGTACTTC. This chain uses TRBV11-2 with TRBJ2-7, with 9 bases identical to TRBD2. The trim removed 5 bases at V and 6 bases at J, leaving 11 bases unmatched. The V gene's germline CDR1 is SGHAT and CDR2 FQNNGV. This CDR3 spans 15 amino acids. The variable domain in full, completed from reference TRBV11-2 and TRBJ2-7, reads EAGVAQSPRYKIIEKRQSVAFWCNPISGHATLYWYQQILGQGPKLLIQFQNNGVVDDSQLPKDRFSAERLKGVDSTLKIQPAKLEDSAVYLCASSESRREGFEQYFGPGTRLTVT.

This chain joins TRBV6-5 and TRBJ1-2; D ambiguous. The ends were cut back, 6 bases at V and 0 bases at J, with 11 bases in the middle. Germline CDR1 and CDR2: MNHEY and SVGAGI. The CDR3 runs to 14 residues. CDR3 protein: CASSKRDTNYGYTF. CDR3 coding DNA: TGTGCCAGCAGCAAACGGGATACTAACTATGGCTACACCTTC.

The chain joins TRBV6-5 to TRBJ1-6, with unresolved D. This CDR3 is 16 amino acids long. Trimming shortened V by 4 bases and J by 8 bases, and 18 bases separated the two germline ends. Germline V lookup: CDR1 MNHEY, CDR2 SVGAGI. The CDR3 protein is CASSSPLGWGDSPLHF. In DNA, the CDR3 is TGTGCCAGCAGTTCGCCCCTGGGGTGGGGAGATTCACCCCTCCACTTT.

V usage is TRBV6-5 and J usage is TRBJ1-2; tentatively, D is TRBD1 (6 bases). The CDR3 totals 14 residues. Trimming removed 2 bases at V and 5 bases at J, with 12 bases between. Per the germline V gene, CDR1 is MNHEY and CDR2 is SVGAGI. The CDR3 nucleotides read TGTGCCAGCAGTTACCGGGGGCGGGGGTATGGCTACACCTTC. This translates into CASSYRGRGYGYTF.

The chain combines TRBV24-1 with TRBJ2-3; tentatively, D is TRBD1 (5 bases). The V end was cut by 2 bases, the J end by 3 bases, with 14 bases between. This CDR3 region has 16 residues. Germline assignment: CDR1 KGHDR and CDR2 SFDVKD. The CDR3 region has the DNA TGTGCCACCAGTGATTCCCCAGGGATGGGTACAGATACGCAGTATTTT. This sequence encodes CATSDSPGMGTDTQYF.

The CDR3 protein is CASSSPGTGRYEQYF. The CDR3 region has the DNA TGTGCCAGCAGCTCCCCGGGAACAGGGCGTTACGAGCAGTACTTC. The chain has TRBV14 and TRBJ2-7; weak D call: TRBD1 (6 bases). Germline CDR1 reads SGHDN; CDR2 reads FVKESK. Trimming removed 5 bases from V and 4 bases from J, with 18 bases in between. There are 15 residues in the CDR3. Combining the CDR3 with reference TRBV14 and TRBJ2-7 gives the whole variable domain EAGVTQFPSHSVIEKGQTVTLRCDPISGHDNLYWYRRVMGKEIKFLLHFVKESKQDESGMPNNRFLAERTGGTYSTLKVQPAELEDSGVYFCASSSPGTGRYEQYFGPGTRLTVT.

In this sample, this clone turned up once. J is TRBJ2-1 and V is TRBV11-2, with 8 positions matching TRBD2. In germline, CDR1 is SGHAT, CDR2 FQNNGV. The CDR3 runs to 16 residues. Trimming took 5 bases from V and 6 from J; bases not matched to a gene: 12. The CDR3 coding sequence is TGTGCCAGCAGCCCCGGAGTTAGCGGGACCACCAATGAGCAGTTCTTC. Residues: CASSPGVSGTTNEQFF.